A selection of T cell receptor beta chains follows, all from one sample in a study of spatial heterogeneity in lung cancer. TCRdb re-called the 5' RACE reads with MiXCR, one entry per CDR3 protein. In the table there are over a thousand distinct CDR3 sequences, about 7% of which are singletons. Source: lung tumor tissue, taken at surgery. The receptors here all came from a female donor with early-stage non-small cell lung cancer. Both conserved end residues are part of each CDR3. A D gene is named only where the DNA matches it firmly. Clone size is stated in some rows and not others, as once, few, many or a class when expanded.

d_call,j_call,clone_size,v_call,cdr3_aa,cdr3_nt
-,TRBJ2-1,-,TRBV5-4,CASSMGTSYNEQFF,TGTGCCAGCAGCATGGGGACCTCCTACAATGAGCAGTTCTTC
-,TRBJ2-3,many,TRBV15,CATSRASTDTQYF,TGTGCCACCAGCAGAGCTAGCACAGATACGCAGTATTTT
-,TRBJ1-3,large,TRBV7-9,CASSLGGGNTIYF,TGTGCCAGCAGCTTAGGCGGTGGAAACACCATATATTTT
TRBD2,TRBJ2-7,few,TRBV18,CASSTGLAQSYEQYF,TGTGCCAGCTCAACGGGACTAGCGCAATCCTACGAGCAGTACTTC
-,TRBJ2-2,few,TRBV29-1,CSVDPAGNTGELFF,TGCAGCGTTGACCCGGCGGGGAACACCGGGGAGCTGTTTTTT
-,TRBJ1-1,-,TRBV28,CASSPSTGQYTEAFF,TGTGCCAGCAGTCCTTCGACAGGACAGTACACTGAAGCTTTCTTT
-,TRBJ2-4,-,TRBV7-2,CASSLDYGKNIQYF,TGTGCCAGCAGCTTAGACTATGGCAAAAACATTCAGTACTTC
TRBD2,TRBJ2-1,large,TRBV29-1,CSVEGLAGASRYNEQFF,TGCAGCGTTGAGGGGCTAGCGGGAGCGTCGAGGTACAATGAGCAGTTCTTC
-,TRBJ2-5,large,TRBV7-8,CASSLGRGVGETQYF,TGTGCCAGCAGCTTAGGCAGGGGAGTAGGGGAGACCCAGTACTTC
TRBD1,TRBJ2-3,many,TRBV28,CASRDGQGFTDTQYF,TGTGCCAGCAGGGACGGACAGGGGTTTACAGATACGCAGTATTTT
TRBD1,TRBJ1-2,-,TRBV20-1,CSARGRTGGVYGYTF,TGCAGTGCTAGGGGAAGGACAGGCGGCGTCTATGGCTACACCTTC
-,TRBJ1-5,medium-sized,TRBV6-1,CASSQGFQPQHF,TGTGCCAGCAGCCAGGGGTTTCAGCCCCAGCATTTT
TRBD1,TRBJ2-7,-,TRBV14,CASSHQWGTAEQYF,TGTGCCAGCAGCCACCAATGGGGGACAGCCGAGCAGTACTTC
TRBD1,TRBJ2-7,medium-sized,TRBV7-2,CASSLPPGTGSRREQYF,TGTGCCAGCAGCTTACCCCCTGGGACAGGGAGCAGACGCGAGCAGTACTTC
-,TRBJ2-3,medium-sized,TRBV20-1,CSARDGTTTDTQYF,TGCAGTGCTAGAGATGGGACGACAACAGATACGCAGTATTTT
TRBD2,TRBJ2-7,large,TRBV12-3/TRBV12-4,CASSWSGRALEQYF,TGTGCCAGCAGTTGGTCCGGGAGGGCCCTCGAGCAGTACTTC
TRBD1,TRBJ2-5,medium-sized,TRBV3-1,CASSQLDRVRQETQYF,TGTGCCAGCAGCCAACTTGACAGGGTTCGCCAAGAGACCCAGTACTTC
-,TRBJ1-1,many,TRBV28,CASSFYGRGTEAFF,TGTGCCAGCAGTTTCTACGGGAGGGGCACTGAAGCTTTCTTT
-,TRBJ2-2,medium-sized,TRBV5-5,CASSGGSQGGLNTGELFF,TGTGCCAGCAGCGGTGGTTCCCAAGGGGGACTGAACACCGGGGAGCTGTTTTTT
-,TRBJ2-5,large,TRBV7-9,CASSLVGGTHYF,TGTGCCAGCAGCTTGGTCGGAGGGACCCACTACTTC
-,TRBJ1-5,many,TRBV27,CASSLFNPGRWPATNQPQHF,TGTGCCAGCAGTTTATTCAACCCAGGAAGGTGGCCAGCTACTAATCAGCCCCAGCATTTT
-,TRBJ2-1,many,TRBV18,CASSPLPAELDSGAFTNEQFF,TGTGCCAGCTCACCACTCCCGGCGGAGTTGGACTCCGGGGCCTTTACGAATGAGCAGTTCTTC
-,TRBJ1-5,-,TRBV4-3,CASSQDLADQPQHF,TGCGCCAGCAGCCAAGATCTCGCCGACCAGCCCCAGCATTTT
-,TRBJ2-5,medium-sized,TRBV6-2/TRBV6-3,CASSSPLASPQETQYF,TGTGCCAGCAGCTCCCCGCTAGCGAGCCCCCAAGAGACCCAGTACTTC
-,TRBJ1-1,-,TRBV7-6,CASSLVANTEAFF,TGTGCCAGCAGCTTAGTGGCTAACACTGAAGCTTTCTTT
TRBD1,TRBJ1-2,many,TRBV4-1,CASSQEAQGARNLNYGYTF,TGCGCCAGCAGCCAAGAGGCACAGGGGGCCCGAAATCTGAACTATGGCTACACCTTC
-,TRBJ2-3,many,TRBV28,CASIPPSTDTQYF,TGTGCCAGCATCCCTCCTAGCACAGATACGCAGTATTTT
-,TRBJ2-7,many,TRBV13,CASSLQTGPNYEQYF,TGTGCCAGCAGCCTCCAGACGGGGCCGAACTACGAGCAGTACTTC
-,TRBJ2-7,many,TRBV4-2,CASSQTRLLSYEQYF,TGTGCCAGCAGCCAGACCCGACTGTTATCCTACGAGCAGTACTTC
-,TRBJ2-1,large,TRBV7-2,CASSSHNEQFF,TGTGCCAGCAGCTCCCACAATGAGCAGTTCTTC
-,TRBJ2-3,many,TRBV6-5,CASSYSGPKDTQYF,TGTGCCAGCAGTTACTCGGGTCCCAAGGATACGCAGTATTTT
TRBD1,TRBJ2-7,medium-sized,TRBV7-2,CASSFGRTGEQYF,TGTGCCAGCAGCTTTGGGAGGACAGGGGAGCAGTACTTC
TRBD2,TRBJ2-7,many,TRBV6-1,CASSIKTSGYEQYF,TGTGCCAGCAGTATAAAAACTAGCGGCTACGAGCAGTACTTC
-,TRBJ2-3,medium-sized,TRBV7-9,CASTNTDTQYF,TGTGCCAGCACCAATACAGATACGCAGTATTTT
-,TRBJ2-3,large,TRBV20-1,CSASSSLAFTDTQYF,TGCAGTGCTAGCTCCAGCCTCGCCTTCACAGATACGCAGTATTTT
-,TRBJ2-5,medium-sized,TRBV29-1,CSARAGVGETQYF,TGCAGCGCCAGAGCAGGGGTAGGGGAGACCCAGTACTTC
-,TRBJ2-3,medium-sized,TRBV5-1,CASSPPQDTQYF,TGCGCCAGCAGCCCCCCTCAAGATACGCAGTATTTT
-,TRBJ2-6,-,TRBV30,CAWSVVGGSSGANVLTF,TGTGCCTGGTCGGTCGTCGGGGGAAGCTCTGGGGCCAACGTCCTGACTTTC
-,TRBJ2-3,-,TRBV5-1,CASSFTDSRVTQYF,TGCGCCAGCAGCTTTACAGACTCGAGGGTTACGCAGTATTTT
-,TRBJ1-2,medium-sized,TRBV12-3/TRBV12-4,CASSPVRGYGYTF,TGTGCCAGCAGTCCCGTTCGGGGCTATGGCTACACCTTC
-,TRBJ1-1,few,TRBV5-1,CASSLGTLNTEAFF,TGCGCCAGCAGCTTGGGTACCCTGAACACTGAAGCTTTCTTT
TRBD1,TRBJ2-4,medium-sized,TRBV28,CASSQVAPGQAKNIRYF,TGTGCCAGCAGTCAGGTCGCACCGGGACAGGCTAAAAACATTCGGTACTTC
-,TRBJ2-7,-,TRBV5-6,CASSFRESSYEQYF,TGTGCCAGCAGCTTTCGGGAAAGCTCCTACGAGCAGTACTTC
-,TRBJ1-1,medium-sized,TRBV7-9,CASRSPQANTEAFF,TGTGCCAGCAGATCACCCCAGGCGAACACTGAAGCTTTCTTT
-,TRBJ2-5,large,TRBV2,CASKSLRSETQYF,TGTGCCAGCAAGTCCCTTAGGAGCGAGACCCAGTACTTC
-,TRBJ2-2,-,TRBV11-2,CASSPLHGTSSGELFF,TGTGCCAGCAGCCCTTTACATGGGACGTCCTCCGGGGAGCTGTTTTTT
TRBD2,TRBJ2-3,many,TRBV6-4,CASSERETDTQYF,TGTGCCAGCTCAGAGCGGGAGACAGATACGCAGTATTTT
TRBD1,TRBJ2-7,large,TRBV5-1,CASSARDRVYEQYF,TGCGCCAGCAGCGCCCGGGACAGGGTCTACGAGCAGTACTTC
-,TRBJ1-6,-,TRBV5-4,CASSSQDSPLHF,TGTGCCAGCAGCTCGCAGGATTCACCCCTCCACTTT
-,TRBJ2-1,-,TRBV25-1,CASSPLGGGSYNEQFF,TGTGCCAGCAGCCCGCTTGGAGGGGGGTCCTACAATGAGCAGTTCTTC
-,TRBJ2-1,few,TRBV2,CAIKAGGYNEQFF,TGTGCTATAAAGGCAGGAGGATACAATGAGCAGTTCTTC
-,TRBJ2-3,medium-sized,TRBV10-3,CAISEDSPEASTDTQYF,TGTGCCATCAGTGAAGATTCTCCGGAGGCCAGCACAGATACGCAGTATTTT
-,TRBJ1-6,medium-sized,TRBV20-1,CSARDLIGQPNSPLHF,TGCAGTGCTAGAGATCTTATAGGACAGCCGAATTCACCCCTCCACTTT
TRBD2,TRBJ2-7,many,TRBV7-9,CASRLTSGNVYEQYF,TGTGCCAGCAGACTAACTAGCGGGAACGTCTACGAGCAGTACTTC
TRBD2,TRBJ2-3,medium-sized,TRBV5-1,CASSFWGSRTGSGATDTQYF,TGCGCCAGCAGCTTTTGGGGCTCTCGGACCGGTAGCGGGGCGACAGATACGCAGTATTTT
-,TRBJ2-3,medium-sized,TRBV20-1,CSAREVSTDTQYF,TGCAGTGCGAGGGAAGTTAGCACAGATACGCAGTATTTT